This T cell receptor (beta chain) was retrieved from a study of T-cell memory formation after mild COVID-19. Study conclusions and caveats: Day 37-peaking second-wave clones had unconfirmed SARS-CoV-2 specificity. Pre-infection memory harbored some responding clones, suggesting cross-reactive memory joined.

Note on this clonotype: The antigen is undetermined.

A 5'RACE reaction primed in the constant segment made cDNA libraries of TCR alpha and TCR beta, and these carried sample barcodes and UMIs. TCRdb re-called the 5' RACE reads through MiXCR, storing one row per CDR3 protein. This sample has 280,000 or so distinct CDR3 sequences; around 17% occur once, and the top ten carry 23%. The CDR3 loop spans 15 amino acids. J was trimmed by 9 bases and V by 1 base; bases with no gene match: 7. The germline V gene has CDR1 SGHTA and CDR2 FQGNSA. The sequence came from a man aged 18 to 30 who had mild COVID-19 (a few samples of this study predate the infection). Cell type and time point are not known. Sequenced material: PBMCs or a T cell subset sorted from them (not recorded which). The gene calls are TRBV7-2 and TRBJ2-1; 9 bases map to TRBD1. The CDR3 reads CASSLDRGRFGEQFF. The CDR3 nucleotides read TGTGCCAGCAGCTTAGACAGGGGGCGTTTCGGTGAGCAGTTCTTC. Filled out from reference TRBV7-2 and TRBJ2-1, the complete variable domain reads GAGVSQSPSNKVTEKGKDVELRCDPISGHTALYWYRQSLGQGLEFLIYFQGNSAPDKSGLPSDRFSAERTGGSVSTLTIQRTQQEDSAVYLCASSLDRGRFGEQFFGPGTRLTVL.